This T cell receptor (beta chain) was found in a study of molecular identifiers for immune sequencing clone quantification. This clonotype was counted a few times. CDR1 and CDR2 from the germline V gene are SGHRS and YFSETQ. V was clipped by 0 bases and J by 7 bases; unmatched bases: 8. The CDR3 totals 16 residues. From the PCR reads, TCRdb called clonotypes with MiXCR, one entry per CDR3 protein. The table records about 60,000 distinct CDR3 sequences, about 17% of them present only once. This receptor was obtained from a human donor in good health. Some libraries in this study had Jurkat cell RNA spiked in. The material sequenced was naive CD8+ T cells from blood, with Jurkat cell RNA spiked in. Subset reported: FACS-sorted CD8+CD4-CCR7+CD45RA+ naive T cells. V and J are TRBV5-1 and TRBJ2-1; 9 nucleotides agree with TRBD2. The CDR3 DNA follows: TGCGCCAGCAGCTTGGCCTATAGCGGGAGTGTTAATGAGCAGTTCTTC. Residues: CASSLAYSGSVNEQFF.